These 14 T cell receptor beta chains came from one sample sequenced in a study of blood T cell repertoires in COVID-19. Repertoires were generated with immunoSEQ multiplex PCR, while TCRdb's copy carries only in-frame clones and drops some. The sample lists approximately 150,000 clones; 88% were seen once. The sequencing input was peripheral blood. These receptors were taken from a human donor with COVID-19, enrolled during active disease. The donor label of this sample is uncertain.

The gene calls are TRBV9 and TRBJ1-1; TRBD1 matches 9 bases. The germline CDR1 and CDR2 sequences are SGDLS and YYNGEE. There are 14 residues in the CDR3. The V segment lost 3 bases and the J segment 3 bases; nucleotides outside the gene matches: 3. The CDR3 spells CASSARDRDTEAFF. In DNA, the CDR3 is TGTGCCAGCAGCGCCCGGGACAGGGACACTGAAGCTTTCTTT.

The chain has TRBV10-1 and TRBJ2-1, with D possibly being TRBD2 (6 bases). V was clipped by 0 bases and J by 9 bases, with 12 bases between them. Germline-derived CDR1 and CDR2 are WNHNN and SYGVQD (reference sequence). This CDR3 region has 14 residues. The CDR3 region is CASSESSLATEQFF. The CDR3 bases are TGCGCCAGCAGTGAGTCGAGTCTAGCGACTGAGCAGTTCTTC.

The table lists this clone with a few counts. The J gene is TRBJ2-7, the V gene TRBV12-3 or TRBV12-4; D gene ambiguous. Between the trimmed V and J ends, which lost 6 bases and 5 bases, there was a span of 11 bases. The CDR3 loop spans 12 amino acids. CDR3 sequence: CASSLTTHEQYF. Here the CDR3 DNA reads TGTGCCAGCAGCCTAACTACCCACGAGCAGTACTTC.

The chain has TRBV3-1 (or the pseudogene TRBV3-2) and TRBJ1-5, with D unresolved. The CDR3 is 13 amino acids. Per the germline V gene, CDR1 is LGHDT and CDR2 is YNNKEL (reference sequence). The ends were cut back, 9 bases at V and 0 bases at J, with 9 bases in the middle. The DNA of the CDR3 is TGTGCCAGGCCGGGGAATAGCAATCAGCCCCAGCATTTT. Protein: CARPGNSNQPQHF.

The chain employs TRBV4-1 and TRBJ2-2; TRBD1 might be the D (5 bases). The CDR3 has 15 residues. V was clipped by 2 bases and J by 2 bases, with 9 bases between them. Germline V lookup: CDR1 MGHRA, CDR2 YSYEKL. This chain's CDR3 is CASSQQTGNTGELFF. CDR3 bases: TGCGCCAGCAGCCAACAAACAGGAAACACCGGGGAGCTGTTTTTT.

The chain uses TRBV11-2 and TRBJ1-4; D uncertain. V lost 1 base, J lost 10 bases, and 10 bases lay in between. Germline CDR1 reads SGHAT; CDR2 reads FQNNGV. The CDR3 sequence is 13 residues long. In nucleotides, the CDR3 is TGTGCCAGCAGCTTAGGCCGGGAGACAAAACTGTTTTTT. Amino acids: CASSLGRETKLFF. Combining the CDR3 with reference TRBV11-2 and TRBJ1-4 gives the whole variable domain EAGVAQSPRYKIIEKRQSVAFWCNPISGHATLYWYQQILGQGPKLLIQFQNNGVVDDSQLPKDRFSAERLKGVDSTLKIQPAKLEDSAVYLCASSLGRETKLFFGSGTQLSVL.

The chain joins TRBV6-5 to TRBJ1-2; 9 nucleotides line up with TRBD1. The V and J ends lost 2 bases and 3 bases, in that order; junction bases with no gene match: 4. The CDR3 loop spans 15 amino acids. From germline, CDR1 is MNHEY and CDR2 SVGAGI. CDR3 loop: CASSYGTGPYYGYTF. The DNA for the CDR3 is TGTGCCAGCAGTTACGGGACAGGGCCCTACTATGGCTACACCTTC.

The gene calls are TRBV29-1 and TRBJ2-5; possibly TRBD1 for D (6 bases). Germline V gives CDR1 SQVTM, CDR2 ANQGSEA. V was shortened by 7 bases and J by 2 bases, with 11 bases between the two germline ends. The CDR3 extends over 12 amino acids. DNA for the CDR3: TGCAGCGGCGATAGGGGGCAAGAGACCCAGTACTTC. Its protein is CSGDRGQETQYF.

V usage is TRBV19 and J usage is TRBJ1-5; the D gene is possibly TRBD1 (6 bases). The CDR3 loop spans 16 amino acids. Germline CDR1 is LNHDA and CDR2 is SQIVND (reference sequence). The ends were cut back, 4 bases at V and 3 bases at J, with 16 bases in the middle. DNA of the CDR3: TGTGCCAGTAGTACAACAGGGATCCCTCCCAATCAGCCCCAGCATTTT. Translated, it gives CASSTTGIPPNQPQHF.

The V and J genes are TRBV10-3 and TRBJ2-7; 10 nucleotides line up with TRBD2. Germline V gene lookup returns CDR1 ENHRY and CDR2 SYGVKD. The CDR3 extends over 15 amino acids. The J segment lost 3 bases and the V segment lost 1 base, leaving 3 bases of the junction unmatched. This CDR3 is CAISEYGTSDYEQYF. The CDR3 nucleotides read TGTGCCATCAGTGAGTACGGGACTAGCGACTACGAGCAGTACTTC.

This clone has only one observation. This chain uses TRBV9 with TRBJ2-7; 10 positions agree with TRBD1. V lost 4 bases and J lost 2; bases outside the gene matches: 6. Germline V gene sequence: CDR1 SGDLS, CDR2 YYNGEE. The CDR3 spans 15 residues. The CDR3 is CASSLGTGETYEQYF. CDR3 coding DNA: TGTGCCAGCAGCCTCGGGACAGGGGAAACCTACGAGCAGTACTTC.

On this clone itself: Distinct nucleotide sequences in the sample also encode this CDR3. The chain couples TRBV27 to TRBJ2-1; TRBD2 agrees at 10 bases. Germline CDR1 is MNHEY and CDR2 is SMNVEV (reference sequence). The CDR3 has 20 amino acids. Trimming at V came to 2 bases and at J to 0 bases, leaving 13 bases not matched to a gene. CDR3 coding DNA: TGTGCCAGCAGTTTAGTTGGAGCGGGAGGGCCCCTGAGCTCCTACAATGAGCAGTTCTTC. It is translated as CASSLVGAGGPLSSYNEQFF.

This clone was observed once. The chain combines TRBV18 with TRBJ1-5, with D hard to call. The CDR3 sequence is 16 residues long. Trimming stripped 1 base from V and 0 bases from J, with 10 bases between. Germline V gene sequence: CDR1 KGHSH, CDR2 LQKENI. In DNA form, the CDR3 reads TGTGCCAGCTCACCACGCCAGGTGTATAGCAATCAGCCCCAGCATTTT. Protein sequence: CASSPRQVYSNQPQHF. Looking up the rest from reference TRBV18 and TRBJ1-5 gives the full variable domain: NAGVMQNPRHLVRRRGQEARLRCSPMKGHSHVYWYRQLPEEGLKFMVYLQKENIIDESGMPKERFSAEFPKEGPSILRIQQVVRGDSAAYFCASSPRQVYSNQPQHFGDGTRLSIL.

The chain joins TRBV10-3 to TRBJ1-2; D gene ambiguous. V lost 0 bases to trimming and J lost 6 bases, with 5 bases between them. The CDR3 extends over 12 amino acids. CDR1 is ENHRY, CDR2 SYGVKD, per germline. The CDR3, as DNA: TGTGCCATCAGTGAGTCGAAGCATGGCTACACCTTC. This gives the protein CAISESKHGYTF.